The 23 T cell receptor beta chains below were found in one sample sequenced in a study of T-cell memory formation after mild COVID-19. TCRdb analysed the 5' RACE reads with MiXCR anew, one entry per CDR3 protein. The sample shows 350,000 to 450,000 distinct CDR3 sequences, approximately 25% of them seen only once. Sequenced sample: PBMCs or a T cell subset sorted from them (not recorded which). The receptors were gathered from an adult woman who had mild COVID-19 (a few samples of this study predate the infection). Cell type and time point are not known.

This rearrangement joins TRBV5-1 to TRBJ2-7; TRBD2 might be the D (5 bases). From germline, CDR1 is SGHRS and CDR2 YFSETQ. Between the trimmed V and J ends, which lost 0 bases and 4 bases, there was a span of 17 bases. The CDR3 has 16 amino acids. CDR3 nucleotides: TGCGCCAGCAGCTTGGCCTCAACAGTCTCGGGATACGAGCAGTACTTC. This encodes CASSLASTVSGYEQYF.

The chain combines TRBV5-1 with TRBJ2-7; D perhaps matches TRBD1 (6 bases). Germline assignment: CDR1 SGHRS and CDR2 YFSETQ. Trimming left V 4 bases short and J 8 bases short, with 13 bases between. The CDR3 loop spans 12 amino acids. CDR3: CASSGDTLKQYF. In DNA form, the CDR3 reads TGCGCCAGCAGCGGGGACACCCTCAAGCAGTACTTC.

This clonotype was observed a handful of times. The V gene is TRBV29-1, the J gene TRBJ1-2; no clear D gene. The V gene's germline CDR1 is SQVTM and CDR2 ANQGSEA. V was trimmed by 0 bases and J by 4 bases, leaving 9 bases between them. This CDR3 has 13 residues. CDR3 sequence (DNA): TGCAGCGTTGAAGATGGTGGCAGCTATGGCTACACCTTC. This gives the protein CSVEDGGSYGYTF.

The chain joins TRBV19 to TRBJ1-1, with TRBD1 matching over 7 bases. The CDR3 loop spans 14 amino acids. J lost 5 bases, V lost 10 bases, and 13 bases had no gene match. Germline CDR1 LNHDA, CDR2 SQIVND (reference sequence). This CDR3 is CATRQGSESTEAFF. The CDR3 region has the DNA TGTGCCACCAGACAGGGAAGTGAAAGTACTGAAGCTTTCTTT.

The genes are TRBV2 and TRBJ2-4; 13 bases align to TRBD2. The CDR3 has 15 residues. The V gene's germline CDR1 is SNHLY and CDR2 FYNNEI. Germline trimming cut 7 bases from V and 6 bases from J; bases unmatched to any gene: 6. In DNA, the CDR3 is TGTGCCAGCACCCAGACTAGCGGGGGGCCAAACATTCAGTACTTC. It translates to CASTQTSGGPNIQYF.

The rearrangement links TRBV5-1 to TRBJ2-5; D might be TRBD1 or TRBD2, each matching 5 bases. V lost 1 base to trimming and J lost 9 bases, with 16 bases between them. Per germline, CDR1 SGHRS and CDR2 YFSETQ. The CDR3 spans 14 residues. The CDR3 coding sequence is TGCGCCAGCAGCTTGATGAGGGGCGCGGGCGCCCAGTACTTC. Its protein is CASSLMRGAGAQYF.

This clonotype has only a few counts. The chain has TRBV5-5 and TRBJ2-2, with D perhaps matching TRBD1 (5 bases). Germline CDR1 SGHKS, CDR2 YYEKEE (reference sequence). Trimming took 4 bases from V and 1 from J, leaving 17 bases between them. This CDR3 is 17 amino acids long. The CDR3 loop is CASSPVSGQGNTGELFF. The CDR3 nucleotides read TGTGCCAGCAGCCCCGTTAGTGGGCAGGGGAACACCGGGGAGCTGTTTTTT.

This CDR3 reads CASSERQGNEQYF. The CDR3 nucleotides read TGTGCCAGCAGCGAGAGACAGGGGAACGAGCAGTACTTC. The chain combines TRBV2 with TRBJ2-7, with 8 bases fitting TRBD1. Unmatched junction bases numbered 6, after V lost 6 bases and J lost 5 bases. Germline V gives CDR1 SNHLY, CDR2 FYNNEI. CDR3 size: 13 residues.

This clonotype was seen more than once but under ten times. This sequence joins TRBV7-9 and TRBJ2-6; 8 positions agree with TRBD1. The ends lost 6 bases at V and 0 bases at J; junction bases unmatched: 10. The CDR3 loop spans 18 amino acids. Germline values: CDR1 SEHNR, CDR2 FQNEAQ (reference sequence). CDR3 sequence: CASRPPGTGYSGANVLTF. CDR3 DNA: TGTGCCAGCAGGCCCCCCGGGACAGGTTACTCTGGGGCCAACGTCCTGACTTTC.

This clonotype was counted between two and nine times. The rearrangement uses TRBV6-2 or TRBV6-3 and TRBJ2-7; 11 bases are a match to TRBD2. This CDR3 has 16 residues. V shed 6 bases, J shed 2 bases, and the junction held 9 bases outside the gene matches. The germline gives CDR1 MNHEY, CDR2 SVGEGT. This CDR3 is CASSPLTSGGTYEQYF. CDR3 nucleotides: TGTGCCAGCAGCCCTCTTACTAGCGGGGGAACCTACGAGCAGTACTTC.

The chain has TRBV4-1 and TRBJ2-1, with no clear D. Trimming removed 0 bases at V and 8 bases at J, with 17 bases between. This CDR3 has 16 residues. Per germline, CDR1 MGHRA and CDR2 YSYEKL. The CDR3 protein is CASSQDGDQPWDEQFF. In nucleotides, the CDR3 is TGCGCCAGCAGCCAAGATGGCGACCAGCCATGGGATGAGCAGTTCTTC.

This clonotype showed up just a few times. V usage is TRBV5-5 and J usage is TRBJ1-2; no reliable D call. Germline-derived CDR1 and CDR2 are SGHKS and YYEKEE (reference sequence). The germline V and J ends were trimmed by 4 bases and 7 bases, with 14 bases remaining between them. This CDR3 comprises 13 residues. The CDR3 DNA sequence: TGTGCCAGCAGCCGCACTTCGTCTAGTGGCTACACCTTC. Residues: CASSRTSSSGYTF.

The chain uses TRBV11-1 and TRBJ1-1; D possibly corresponds to TRBD1 (5 bases). Between the trimmed V and J ends, which lost 3 bases and 4 bases, there was a span of 9 bases. Per germline, CDR1 SGHAT and CDR2 FQDESV (reference sequence). This CDR3 has 13 amino acids. The chain's CDR3 is CASSFGDFTEAFF. CDR3 sequence (DNA): TGTGCCAGCAGCTTCGGGGACTTCACTGAAGCTTTCTTT.

The table lists this clonotype with a few counts. The V call is TRBV12-3 or TRBV12-4, the J call TRBJ1-2; D is unresolved. This CDR3 region has 16 residues. V lost 8 bases, J lost 2 bases, and 21 bases lay in between. CDR3 sequence reads: CASLPEVGKSNYGYTF. The CDR3, as DNA: TGTGCCAGCCTACCCGAGGTTGGGAAATCGAACTATGGCTACACCTTC.

This clonotype was seen more than once but under ten times. The chain uses TRBV6-5 and TRBJ1-2, with D possibly being TRBD1 (5 bases). There are 14 residues in the CDR3. With 5 bases removed from V and 4 bases from J, the gap between germline ends came to 14 bases. Germline V CDR1 and CDR2: MNHEY, SVGAGI. The DNA for the CDR3 is TGTGCCAGCAGTGGGGCAGGGAGTCCCTATGGCTACACCTTC. Protein sequence: CASSGAGSPYGYTF.

The gene calls are TRBV13 and TRBJ1-2; D is uncertain. Trimming cost V 5 bases and J 0 bases, with 13 bases left between them. Germline assignment: CDR1 PRHDT and CDR2 FYEKMQ (reference sequence). The CDR3 extends over 15 amino acids. The CDR3 DNA sequence: TGTGCCAGCAGCAGGGAGGTCCTTCCTAACTATGGCTACACCTTC. Protein sequence: CASSREVLPNYGYTF.

This clonotype was seen a handful of times. The chain has TRBV3-1 and TRBJ1-1; D perhaps matches TRBD1 (5 bases). V gave up 4 bases and J gave up 1 base, with 13 bases separating them. From germline, CDR1 is LGHDT and CDR2 YNNKEL (reference sequence). The CDR3 length is 15 residues. CDR3 DNA: TGTGCCAGCAGCCCCCCCGGGGGAGGGAACACTGAAGCTTTCTTT. It specifies CASSPPGGGNTEAFF.

The CDR3 region is CASSQDPSSGGALEFF. The DNA of the CDR3 is TGTGCCAGCAGCCAAGACCCGTCTAGCGGGGGGGCCCTAGAGTTCTTC. The chain couples TRBV3-1 to TRBJ2-1; 12 bases match TRBD2. The CDR3 sequence is 16 residues long. CDR1 LGHDT and CDR2 YNNKEL come from the germline V gene (reference sequence). V lost 0 bases to trimming and J lost 14 bases; unmatched junction nucleotides: 11.

The chain has TRBV5-6 and TRBJ2-5; tentatively, D is TRBD2 (5 bases). The CDR3 is made up of 15 amino acids. V gave up 4 bases and J gave up 4 bases, with 17 bases separating them. CDR1 SGHDT and CDR2 YYEEEE come from the germline V gene. The CDR3 nucleotides are TGTGCCAGCAGCCACCTAGACTACCATTCAGAGACCCAGTACTTC. Protein: CASSHLDYHSETQYF.

The rearrangement uses TRBV5-5 and TRBJ1-1; TRBD1 matches 10 bases. CDR1 is SGHKS, CDR2 YYEKEE, per germline (reference sequence). The CDR3 extends over 16 amino acids. The trim removed 4 bases at V and 0 bases at J, leaving 6 bases unmatched. CDR3 nucleotides: TGTGCCAGCAGCCTCCGACAGGGGGCTATGAACACTGAAGCTTTCTTT. It encodes CASSLRQGAMNTEAFF.

A single count supports this clonotype. The chain joins TRBV2 to TRBJ1-2; no reliable D call. Germline V gene data show CDR1 as SNHLY and CDR2 as FYNNEI. The CDR3 runs to 13 residues. Trimming shortened V by 6 bases and J by 2 bases, and 10 bases separated the two germline ends. The CDR3 bases are TGTGCCAGCAGGAGCCCACCCAACTATGGCTACACCTTC. Its protein product is CASRSPPNYGYTF.

This clonotype was observed a few times. V usage is TRBV12-3 or TRBV12-4 and J usage is TRBJ2-7, with D possibly being TRBD2 (6 bases). The CDR3 runs to 14 residues. Deletions cut 5 bases from V and 4 bases from J, with 15 bases between. The CDR3 spells CASSAQRVRYEQYF. The DNA for the CDR3 is TGTGCCAGCAGTGCCCAGCGGGTCAGGTACGAGCAGTACTTC.

The chain combines TRBV3-1 with TRBJ1-5; D remains unclear. Germline CDR1 and CDR2: LGHDT and YNNKEL (reference sequence). CDR3 length: 14 residues. V lost 1 base to trimming and J lost 6 bases, with 10 bases between them. The CDR3 reads CASSQAGVIQPQHF. CDR3 in DNA: TGTGCCAGCAGCCAAGCCGGGGTCATTCAGCCCCAGCATTTT.